These T cell receptor beta chains were read from a single sample in a study of blood T cells in healthy people across ages. TCRdb called the 5' RACE reads again in MiXCR, with one record for every CDR3 protein. The table has about 1.6 million distinct CDR3 sequences, almost 35% seen once. Sequenced material: blood. These receptors were collected from a woman in her 30s in good health. Each CDR3 is given with its conserved first and last residue. Each record gives: clone size, V gene, D gene, J gene, CDR3 DNA, CDR3 protein. The D gene is left open where the match is weak. Rows give clone size only sometimes, using once, few, many, or a class for an expanded clone.

abundance: .
v_gene: TRBV12-3/TRBV12-4
d_gene: TRBD1
j_gene: TRBJ2-4
CDR3nt: TGTGCCAGCAGCTATGGATGGGACAGGGTGGGCAAAAACATTCAGTACTTC
CDR3aa: CASSYGWDRVGKNIQYF

abundance: .
v_gene: TRBV10-2
d_gene: .
j_gene: TRBJ2-1
CDR3nt: TGCGCCAGCAGTGGGTCCGGACGGAGCTCCTACAATGAGCAGTTCTTC
CDR3aa: CASSGSGRSSYNEQFF

abundance: few
v_gene: TRBV5-1
d_gene: TRBD1
j_gene: TRBJ2-5
CDR3nt: TGCGCCAGCAGCTTAAGGGGACAGGGGGACGGGGAGACCCAGTACTTC
CDR3aa: CASSLRGQGDGETQYF

abundance: .
v_gene: TRBV12-3/TRBV12-4
d_gene: .
j_gene: TRBJ2-5
CDR3nt: TGTGCCAGCAGTTCCTCCGTTGCTCAAGAGACCCGGTACTTC
CDR3aa: CASSSSVAQETRYF

abundance: .
v_gene: TRBV12-3/TRBV12-4
d_gene: TRBD2
j_gene: TRBJ2-7
CDR3nt: TGTGCCAGCACCCTAGCGGGTGTAGGGTCCCAGTACTTC
CDR3aa: CASTLAGVGSQYF

abundance: few
v_gene: TRBV4-1
d_gene: .
j_gene: TRBJ1-2
CDR3nt: TGCGCCAGCAGCCAAGTCAGGTTGGGCCCCACGACTGAAGGGGACTATGGCTACACCTTC
CDR3aa: CASSQVRLGPTTEGDYGYTF

abundance: few
v_gene: TRBV5-1
d_gene: TRBD1
j_gene: TRBJ1-2
CDR3nt: TGCGCCAGCAGCCTAGGGGGCGAGAGCTACACCTTC
CDR3aa: CASSLGGESYTF

abundance: .
v_gene: TRBV20-1
d_gene: TRBD1
j_gene: TRBJ2-7
CDR3nt: TGCAGCCCGGGACAGGACCTCTCCTACGAGCAGTACTTC
CDR3aa: CSPGQDLSYEQYF

abundance: .
v_gene: TRBV20-1
d_gene: .
j_gene: TRBJ2-3
CDR3nt: TGCAGTGCCTTCGGCGGGCCAGCGGGACACACAGATACGCAGTATTTT
CDR3aa: CSAFGGPAGHTDTQYF

abundance: many
v_gene: TRBV4-1
d_gene: .
j_gene: TRBJ2-1
CDR3nt: TGTGCCAGCAGCCAGGGAGGTAGCTCCTACAATGAGCAGTTCTTC
CDR3aa: CASSQGGSSYNEQFF

abundance: once
v_gene: TRBV5-6
d_gene: TRBD1
j_gene: TRBJ1-1
CDR3nt: TGTGCCAGCAGCCCGGGACAGGGGACTATGAACACTGAAGCTTTCTTT
CDR3aa: CASSPGQGTMNTEAFF

abundance: many
v_gene: TRBV6-5
d_gene: .
j_gene: TRBJ2-7
CDR3nt: TGTGCCAGCACCCTTGGCCCGTACGAGCAGTACTTC
CDR3aa: CASTLGPYEQYF

abundance: few
v_gene: TRBV21-1
d_gene: .
j_gene: TRBJ2-5
CDR3nt: TGTGCCAGCAGCAAAAGTACCCAGGGCCAACAAGAGACCCAGTACTTC
CDR3aa: CASSKSTQGQQETQYF

abundance: .
v_gene: TRBV20-1
d_gene: TRBD2
j_gene: TRBJ2-7
CDR3nt: TGCAGTGCTAGTGATGGCGGGGGAGGAAACGAGCAGTACTTC
CDR3aa: CSASDGGGGNEQYF

abundance: .
v_gene: TRBV6-5
d_gene: .
j_gene: TRBJ1-2
CDR3nt: TGTGCCAGCAGTTACAACCATAAGGGTCATGGCTACACCTTC
CDR3aa: CASSYNHKGHGYTF

abundance: .
v_gene: TRBV7-9
d_gene: .
j_gene: TRBJ2-7
CDR3nt: TGTGCCAGCAGCTTAGGGGGCAGCCCACCCCCCTACGAGCAGTACTTC
CDR3aa: CASSLGGSPPPYEQYF

abundance: few
v_gene: TRBV15
d_gene: .
j_gene: TRBJ1-2
CDR3nt: TGTGCCACCAGCAGCCACGGGGTAGACTATGGCTACACCTTC
CDR3aa: CATSSHGVDYGYTF

abundance: many
v_gene: TRBV18
d_gene: .
j_gene: TRBJ2-7
CDR3nt: TGTGCCAGCAGCCCCCCAGGTTCCTACGAGCAGTACTTC
CDR3aa: CASSPPGSYEQYF

abundance: .
v_gene: TRBV12-3/TRBV12-4
d_gene: .
j_gene: TRBJ1-5
CDR3nt: TGTGCCAGCAGTTTTCTGGGGCTAACGCCCCAGCATTTT
CDR3aa: CASSFLGLTPQHF

abundance: .
v_gene: TRBV7-6
d_gene: .
j_gene: TRBJ2-7
CDR3nt: TGTGCCAGCAGCCCCCTGGGGCGCAAAATTAGCGATCGGTGGAGGGACTACGAGCAGTACTTC
CDR3aa: CASSPLGRKISDRWRDYEQYF

abundance: once
v_gene: TRBV20-1
d_gene: .
j_gene: TRBJ1-4
CDR3nt: TGCAGTGCTGATCGACGGGCTGGGGGAAAACTGTTTTTT
CDR3aa: CSADRRAGGKLFF

abundance: few
v_gene: TRBV20-1
d_gene: TRBD2
j_gene: TRBJ2-1
CDR3nt: TGCAGTGCTAGACCCGCTAGCGGGGGGGCGGATGAGCAGTTCTTC
CDR3aa: CSARPASGGADEQFF

abundance: many
v_gene: TRBV29-1
d_gene: .
j_gene: TRBJ2-5
CDR3nt: TGCAGCGTTTCGACGAGGGTCAGGGATGAGACCCAGTACTTC
CDR3aa: CSVSTRVRDETQYF

abundance: .
v_gene: TRBV13
d_gene: .
j_gene: TRBJ2-1
CDR3nt: TGTGCCAGCAGGGAGGCCCGGGACTTGGCCTTGGATGAGCAGTTCTTC
CDR3aa: CASREARDLALDEQFF

abundance: few
v_gene: TRBV20-1
d_gene: .
j_gene: TRBJ2-1
CDR3nt: TGCAGTGCCCCGATAAGCTATGAGCAGTTCTTC
CDR3aa: CSAPISYEQFF

abundance: few
v_gene: TRBV6-2/TRBV6-3
d_gene: .
j_gene: TRBJ2-7
CDR3nt: TGTGCCAGCAGTCCCTTTGGCGAGCAGTACTTC
CDR3aa: CASSPFGEQYF

abundance: .
v_gene: TRBV7-9
d_gene: TRBD1
j_gene: TRBJ1-2
CDR3nt: TGTGCCAGCAGCTTATGGGACAGATTCGGTGGCTACACCTTC
CDR3aa: CASSLWDRFGGYTF

abundance: many
v_gene: TRBV20-1
d_gene: TRBD2
j_gene: TRBJ2-7
CDR3nt: TGCAGTGCCCGTAGCGGGAGTTATTACGAGCAGTACTTC
CDR3aa: CSARSGSYYEQYF

abundance: few
v_gene: TRBV10-2
d_gene: TRBD2
j_gene: TRBJ2-1
CDR3nt: TGCGCCAGCATAAGCGGGATGGGGAATGAGCAGTTCTTC
CDR3aa: CASISGMGNEQFF

abundance: few
v_gene: TRBV9
d_gene: .
j_gene: TRBJ2-7
CDR3nt: TGTGCCAGCAGCCCCCATAGTAGAGACGACGAGCAGTACTTC
CDR3aa: CASSPHSRDDEQYF

abundance: .
v_gene: TRBV19
d_gene: TRBD1
j_gene: TRBJ2-1
CDR3nt: TGTGCCAGCCGTTATAGGGGACAGGCTAATGAGCAGTTCTTC
CDR3aa: CASRYRGQANEQFF

abundance: .
v_gene: TRBV30
d_gene: .
j_gene: TRBJ2-1
CDR3nt: TGTGCCTGCCACGAACGGACCTCTACGACCGAGCAGTTCTTC
CDR3aa: CACHERTSTTEQFF

abundance: .
v_gene: TRBV7-3
d_gene: .
j_gene: TRBJ2-1
CDR3nt: TGTGCCAGCGGCCGGATGGGCTCGACCTACAATGAGCAGTTCTTC
CDR3aa: CASGRMGSTYNEQFF

abundance: .
v_gene: TRBV20-1
d_gene: .
j_gene: TRBJ2-6
CDR3nt: TGCAGTGCTAGTTGGGAAGGCTCTGGGGCCAACGTCCTGACTTTC
CDR3aa: CSASWEGSGANVLTF

abundance: few
v_gene: TRBV28
d_gene: .
j_gene: TRBJ2-7
CDR3nt: TGTGCCAGCAGTCACTGGAGGGAGAGACCCTCCTACGAGCAGTACTTC
CDR3aa: CASSHWRERPSYEQYF

abundance: .
v_gene: TRBV5-4
d_gene: .
j_gene: TRBJ2-4
CDR3nt: TGTGCCAGCAGCTTCAAAAACATTCAGTACTTC
CDR3aa: CASSFKNIQYF

abundance: many
v_gene: TRBV20-1
d_gene: TRBD1
j_gene: TRBJ2-7
CDR3nt: TGCAGTGCTCCTCACCCCGGGACAGCTCTCTCCTACGAGCAGTACTTC
CDR3aa: CSAPHPGTALSYEQYF

abundance: .
v_gene: TRBV11-2
d_gene: TRBD2
j_gene: TRBJ2-1
CDR3nt: TGTGTCAGCAGCTTAGATCCGGGACTAATCAATGAGCAGTTCTTC
CDR3aa: CVSSLDPGLINEQFF

abundance: few
v_gene: TRBV27
d_gene: .
j_gene: TRBJ2-3
CDR3nt: TGTGCCAGCAGTTTATTAGGAGGGGGCGGGGATACGCAGTATTTT
CDR3aa: CASSLLGGGGDTQYF

abundance: few
v_gene: TRBV2
d_gene: TRBD2
j_gene: TRBJ2-3
CDR3nt: TGTGCCAGCGCGGGACTAGCTGAGGCAGATACGCAGTATTTT
CDR3aa: CASAGLAEADTQYF

abundance: few
v_gene: TRBV10-3
d_gene: .
j_gene: TRBJ1-1
CDR3nt: TGTGCCATCAGTGACGGGGTTAGAGACCCCACTGAACACTCTGAAGCTTTCTTT
CDR3aa: CAISDGVRDPTEHSEAFF

abundance: few
v_gene: TRBV11-2
d_gene: .
j_gene: TRBJ2-4
CDR3nt: TGTGCCAGCATGGGAAGTAGCGCTCAAAACATTCAGTACTTC
CDR3aa: CASMGSSAQNIQYF

abundance: .
v_gene: TRBV6-2/TRBV6-3
d_gene: TRBD1
j_gene: TRBJ2-7
CDR3nt: TGTGCCAGCAGTCGGACGGACAGGGACCCCTACGAGCAGTACTTC
CDR3aa: CASSRTDRDPYEQYF

abundance: .
v_gene: TRBV5-1
d_gene: TRBD1
j_gene: TRBJ1-2
CDR3nt: TGCGCCAGCAGCTTGGGGGACAGGGGCTATGACTACACCTTC
CDR3aa: CASSLGDRGYDYTF

abundance: .
v_gene: TRBV6-2/TRBV6-3
d_gene: TRBD1
j_gene: TRBJ1-1
CDR3nt: TGTGCCAGTAGAGCAGCGACAGGGGTTCCTGGGAACACTGAAGCTTTCTTT
CDR3aa: CASRAATGVPGNTEAFF

abundance: .
v_gene: TRBV4-1
d_gene: TRBD2
j_gene: TRBJ2-1
CDR3nt: TGCGCCAGCAGCATTAGCGGGAACTCCTACAATGAGCAGTTCTTC
CDR3aa: CASSISGNSYNEQFF

abundance: .
v_gene: TRBV6-1
d_gene: TRBD2
j_gene: TRBJ2-3
CDR3nt: TGTGCCAGCAAGGGTGGAACTAGCGGCACAGATACGCAGTATTTT
CDR3aa: CASKGGTSGTDTQYF

abundance: .
v_gene: TRBV6-1
d_gene: TRBD1
j_gene: TRBJ1-2
CDR3nt: TGTGCCAGCAGTGCCGGGACAGGGGGCTTGGGCTACACCTTC
CDR3aa: CASSAGTGGLGYTF

abundance: .
v_gene: TRBV5-1
d_gene: TRBD2
j_gene: TRBJ2-7
CDR3nt: TGCGCCAGCAGCCTCGGACTAGCAATGTACGAGCAGTACTTC
CDR3aa: CASSLGLAMYEQYF

abundance: .
v_gene: TRBV6-6
d_gene: TRBD2
j_gene: TRBJ2-5
CDR3nt: TGTGCCAGCAGTTACCGGGGGGTTAGAGAGACCCAGTACTTC
CDR3aa: CASSYRGVRETQYF

abundance: .
v_gene: TRBV7-9
d_gene: TRBD2
j_gene: TRBJ2-1
CDR3nt: TGTGCCAGCAGCTTAGAGTCCGGTCTAGCGGGTGAGCAGTTCTTC
CDR3aa: CASSLESGLAGEQFF

abundance: .
v_gene: TRBV7-2
d_gene: .
j_gene: TRBJ2-3
CDR3nt: TGTGCCAGCAGCTTAGACATGGCAAATACGCAGTATTTT
CDR3aa: CASSLDMANTQYF

abundance: few
v_gene: TRBV7-9
d_gene: TRBD2
j_gene: TRBJ2-5
CDR3nt: TGTGCCAGCAATTCCGGGGGGAGTAAGACCCAGTACTTC
CDR3aa: CASNSGGSKTQYF

abundance: few
v_gene: TRBV6-5
d_gene: .
j_gene: TRBJ2-5
CDR3nt: TGTGCCAGCAGAGACAGGCACCAAGAGACCCAGTACTTC
CDR3aa: CASRDRHQETQYF

abundance: .
v_gene: TRBV6-2/TRBV6-3
d_gene: .
j_gene: TRBJ2-3
CDR3nt: TGTGCCAGCAGCGGGAACTCTTGGGGTGATACGCAGTATTTT
CDR3aa: CASSGNSWGDTQYF

abundance: .
v_gene: TRBV2
d_gene: .
j_gene: TRBJ2-3
CDR3nt: TGTGCCAATCAGCGAAGGGGGGGTAAAGATACGCAGTATTTT
CDR3aa: CANQRRGGKDTQYF

abundance: once
v_gene: TRBV14
d_gene: .
j_gene: TRBJ2-1
CDR3nt: TGTGCCAGCAGCCAACGGATCTCCTACAATGAGCAGTTCTTC
CDR3aa: CASSQRISYNEQFF

abundance: .
v_gene: TRBV30
d_gene: TRBD1
j_gene: TRBJ2-7
CDR3nt: TGTGCCTGGAGTGCTTTAGGACAGGGCTACGAGCAGTACTTC
CDR3aa: CAWSALGQGYEQYF